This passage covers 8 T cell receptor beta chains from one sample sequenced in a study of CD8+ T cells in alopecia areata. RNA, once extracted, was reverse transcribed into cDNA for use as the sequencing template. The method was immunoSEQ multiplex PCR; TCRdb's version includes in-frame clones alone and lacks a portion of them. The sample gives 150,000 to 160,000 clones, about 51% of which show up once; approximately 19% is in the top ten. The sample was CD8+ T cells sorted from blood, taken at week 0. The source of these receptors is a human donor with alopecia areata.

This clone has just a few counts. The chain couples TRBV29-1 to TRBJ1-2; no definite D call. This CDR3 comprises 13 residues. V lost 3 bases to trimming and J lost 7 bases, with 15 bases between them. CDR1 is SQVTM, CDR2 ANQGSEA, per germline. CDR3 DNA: TGCAGCGTTGACCCGACCCTCACCGGTGGCTACACCTTC. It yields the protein CSVDPTLTGGYTF.

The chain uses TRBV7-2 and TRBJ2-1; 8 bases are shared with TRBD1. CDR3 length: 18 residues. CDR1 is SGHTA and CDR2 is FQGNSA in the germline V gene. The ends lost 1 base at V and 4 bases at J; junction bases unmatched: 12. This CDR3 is CASSLERGAGQGYNEQFF. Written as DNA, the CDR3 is TGTGCCAGCAGCTTAGAGAGGGGTGCTGGACAGGGTTACAATGAGCAGTTCTTC. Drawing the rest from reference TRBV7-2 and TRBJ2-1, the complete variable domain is GAGVSQSPSNKVTEKGKDVELRCDPISGHTALYWYRQSLGQGLEFLIYFQGNSAPDKSGLPSDRFSAERTGGSVSTLTIQRTQQEDSAVYLCASSLERGAGQGYNEQFFGPGTRLTVL.

The CDR3 sequence: CATSRVENTEAFF. The CDR3 bases are TGTGCCACCAGCAGAGTGGAGAACACTGAAGCTTTCTTT. This chain joins TRBV15 and TRBJ1-1; D is unclear. Germline loops: CDR1 LNHNV, CDR2 YYDKDF (reference sequence). Trimming pared 1 base from V and 1 base from J, leaving 4 bases between. The CDR3 is made up of 13 amino acids. Using reference TRBV15 and TRBJ1-1 for the parts outside the CDR3, the full variable domain is DAMVIQNPRYQVTQFGKPVTLSCSQTLNHNVMYWYQQKSSQAPKLLFHYYDKDFNNEADTPDNFQSRRPNTSFCFLDIRSPGLGDTAMYLCATSRVENTEAFFGQGTRLTVV.

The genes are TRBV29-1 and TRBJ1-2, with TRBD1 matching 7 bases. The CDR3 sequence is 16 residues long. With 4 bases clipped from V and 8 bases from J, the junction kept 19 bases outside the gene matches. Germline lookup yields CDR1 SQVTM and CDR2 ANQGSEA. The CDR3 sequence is CSVAARQGSVGEGYTF. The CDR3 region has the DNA TGCAGCGTTGCCGCGAGACAGGGTTCGGTTGGTGAGGGCTACACCTTC.

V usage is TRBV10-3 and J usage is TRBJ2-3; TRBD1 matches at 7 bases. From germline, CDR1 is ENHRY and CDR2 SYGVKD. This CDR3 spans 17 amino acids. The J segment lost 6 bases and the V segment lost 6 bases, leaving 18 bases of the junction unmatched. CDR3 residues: CAISLGYGTVYPDTQYF. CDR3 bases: TGTGCCATCAGCCTGGGATACGGGACAGTCTACCCTGATACGCAGTATTTT.

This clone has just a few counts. For the CDR3, the DNA is TGCAGCGTTAAGGCGGGGGTTGAGGGCTACACCTTC. This sequence encodes CSVKAGVEGYTF. The V call is TRBV29-1, the J call TRBJ1-2; D is possibly TRBD1 (5 bases). Looked up from germline, CDR1 is SQVTM and CDR2 is ANQGSEA. This CDR3 is built from 12 residues. Trimming left V 5 bases short and J 8 bases short, with 15 bases between. The whole variable domain, remainder taken from reference TRBV29-1 and TRBJ1-2, is SAVISQKPSRDICQRGTSLTIQCQVDSQVTMMFWYRQQPGQSLTLIATANQGSEATYESGFVIDKFPISRPNLTFSTLTVSNMSPEDSSIYLCSVKAGVEGYTFGSGTRLTVV.

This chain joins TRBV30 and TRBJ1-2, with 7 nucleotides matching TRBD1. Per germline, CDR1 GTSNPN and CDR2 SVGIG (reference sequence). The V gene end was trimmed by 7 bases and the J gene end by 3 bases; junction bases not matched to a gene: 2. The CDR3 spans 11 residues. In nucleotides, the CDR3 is TGTGCCTTAACAGGGGACTATGGCTACACCTTC. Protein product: CALTGDYGYTF.

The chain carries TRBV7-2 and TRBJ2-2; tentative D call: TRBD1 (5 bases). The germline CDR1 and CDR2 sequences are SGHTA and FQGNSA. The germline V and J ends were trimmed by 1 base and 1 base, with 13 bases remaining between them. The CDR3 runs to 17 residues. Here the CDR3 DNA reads TGTGCCAGCAGCTTAGTTTGGGCAGGGCAGAACACCGGGGAGCTGTTTTTT. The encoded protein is CASSLVWAGQNTGELFF.